This TCR beta chain is from a study of cytomegalovirus exposure and HLA in healthy donors. Overall study context: Under 85% of a few hundred genotyped donors fell in the Caucasian-associated ancestry cluster. Study observations and caveats: Within an earlier analysis, most TCR beta V segments proved productive either about 90% or about 30% of the time.

About this clone itself: Antigen specificity is unknown.

Use of 60 Vbeta and 13 Jbeta primers characterized the PCR. Some clones are missing from TCRdb's copy, which holds only in-frame ones; the method was immunoSEQ multiplex PCR. The sample holds approximately 190,000 clones, 80% to 85% seen once. Every donor was a healthy person donating bone marrow. Despite likely unrecorded immune exposures, the donors were nominally healthy at the time of sampling. The sequence derives from a boy aged 10-17 years in good health and CMV-seronegative. Material: PBMCs.

CDR3 nucleotide sequence: TGTGCCAGCAGCCAAGAGGGCGGGAGTGATGAGCAGTTCTTC. Its protein product is CASSQEGGSDEQFF. The V and J genes are TRBV4-2 and TRBJ2-1; 7 bases are a match to TRBD2. The CDR3 totals 14 residues. Trimming cost V 0 bases and J 8 bases; bases outside gene matches: 4. The germline V gene has CDR1 LGHNA and CDR2 YNFKEQ.